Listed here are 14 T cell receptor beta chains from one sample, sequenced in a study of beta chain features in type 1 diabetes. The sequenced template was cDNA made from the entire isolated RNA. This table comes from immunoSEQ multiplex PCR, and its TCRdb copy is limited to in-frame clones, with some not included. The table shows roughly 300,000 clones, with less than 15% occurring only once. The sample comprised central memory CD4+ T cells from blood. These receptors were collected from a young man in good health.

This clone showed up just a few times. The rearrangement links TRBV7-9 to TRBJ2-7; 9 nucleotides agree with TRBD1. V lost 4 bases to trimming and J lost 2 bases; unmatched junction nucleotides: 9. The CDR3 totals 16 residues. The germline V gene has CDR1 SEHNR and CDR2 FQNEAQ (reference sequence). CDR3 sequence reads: CASSSVGQGTPYEQYV. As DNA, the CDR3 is TGTGCCAGCAGCTCCGTGGGACAGGGAACGCCCTACGAGCAGTACGTC.

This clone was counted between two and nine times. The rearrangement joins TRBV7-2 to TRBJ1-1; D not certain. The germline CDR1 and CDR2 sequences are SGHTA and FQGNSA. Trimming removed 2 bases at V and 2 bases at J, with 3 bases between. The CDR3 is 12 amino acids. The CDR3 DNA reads TGTGCCAGCAGCTTAAGCAACACTGAAGCTTTCTTT. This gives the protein CASSLSNTEAFF.

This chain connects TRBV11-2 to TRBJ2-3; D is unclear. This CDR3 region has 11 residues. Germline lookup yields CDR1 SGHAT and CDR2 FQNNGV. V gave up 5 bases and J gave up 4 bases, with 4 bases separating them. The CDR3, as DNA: TGTGCCAGCAGCCAGTCAGATACGCAGTATTTT. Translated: CASSQSDTQYF.

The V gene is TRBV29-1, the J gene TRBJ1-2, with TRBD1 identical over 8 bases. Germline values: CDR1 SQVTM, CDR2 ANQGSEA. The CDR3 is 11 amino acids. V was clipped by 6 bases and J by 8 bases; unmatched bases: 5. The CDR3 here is CSVTGDEGYTF. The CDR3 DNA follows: TGCAGCGTGACAGGGGATGAAGGCTACACCTTC.

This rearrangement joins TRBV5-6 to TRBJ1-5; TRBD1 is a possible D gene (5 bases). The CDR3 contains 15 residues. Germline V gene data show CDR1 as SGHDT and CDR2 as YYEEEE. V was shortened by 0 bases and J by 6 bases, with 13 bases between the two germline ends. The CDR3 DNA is TGTGCCAGCAGCTTGGGACAGTTATCCGGTCAGCCCCAGCATTTT. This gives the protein CASSLGQLSGQPQHF.

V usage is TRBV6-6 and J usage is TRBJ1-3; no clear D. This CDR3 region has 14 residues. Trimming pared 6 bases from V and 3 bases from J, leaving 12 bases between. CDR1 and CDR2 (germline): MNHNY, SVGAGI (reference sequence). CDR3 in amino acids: CASRNRADGNTIYF. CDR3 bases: TGTGCCAGCAGAAACCGGGCTGATGGAAACACCATATATTTT.

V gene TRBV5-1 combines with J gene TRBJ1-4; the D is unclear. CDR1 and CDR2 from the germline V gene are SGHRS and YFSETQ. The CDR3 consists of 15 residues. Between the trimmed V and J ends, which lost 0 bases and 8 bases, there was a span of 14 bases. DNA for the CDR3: TGCGCCAGCAGCTTGGACGGAGAGTTCAGGGAAAAACTGTTTTTT. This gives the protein CASSLDGEFREKLFF.

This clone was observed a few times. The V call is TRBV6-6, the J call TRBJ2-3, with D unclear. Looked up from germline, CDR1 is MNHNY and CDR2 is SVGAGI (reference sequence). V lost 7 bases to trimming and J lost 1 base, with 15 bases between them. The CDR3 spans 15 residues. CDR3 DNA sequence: TGTGCCAGCACCGCCGCGTCCTCTGGCACAGATACGCAGTATTTT. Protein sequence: CASTAASSGTDTQYF.

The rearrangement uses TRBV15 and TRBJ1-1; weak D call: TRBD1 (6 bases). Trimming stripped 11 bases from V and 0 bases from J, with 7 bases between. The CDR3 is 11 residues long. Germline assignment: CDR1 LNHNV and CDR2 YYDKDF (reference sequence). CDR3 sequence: CAAGVNTEAFF. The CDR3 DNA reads TGTGCCGCAGGGGTGAACACTGAAGCTTTCTTT.

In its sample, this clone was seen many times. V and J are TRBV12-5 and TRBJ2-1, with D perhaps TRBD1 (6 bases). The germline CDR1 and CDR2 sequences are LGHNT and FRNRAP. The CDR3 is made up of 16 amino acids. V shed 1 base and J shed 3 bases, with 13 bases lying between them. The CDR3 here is CASGLAQGMGYNEQFF. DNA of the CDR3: TGTGCTAGTGGTTTGGCTCAGGGGATGGGCTACAATGAGCAGTTCTTC.

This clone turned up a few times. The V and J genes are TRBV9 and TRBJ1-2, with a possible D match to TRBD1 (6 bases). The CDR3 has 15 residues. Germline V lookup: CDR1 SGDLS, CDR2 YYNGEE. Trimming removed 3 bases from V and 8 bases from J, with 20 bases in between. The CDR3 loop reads CASSASVLGGTGYTF. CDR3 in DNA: TGTGCCAGCAGCGCAAGTGTTTTGGGGGGCACGGGCTACACCTTC.

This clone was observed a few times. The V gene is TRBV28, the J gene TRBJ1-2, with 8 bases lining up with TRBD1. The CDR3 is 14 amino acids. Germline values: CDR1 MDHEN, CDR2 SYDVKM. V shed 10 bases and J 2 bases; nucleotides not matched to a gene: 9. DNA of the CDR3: TGTGCCATTGAGGACAGGGCCACCAACTATGGCTACACCTTC. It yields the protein CAIEDRATNYGYTF.

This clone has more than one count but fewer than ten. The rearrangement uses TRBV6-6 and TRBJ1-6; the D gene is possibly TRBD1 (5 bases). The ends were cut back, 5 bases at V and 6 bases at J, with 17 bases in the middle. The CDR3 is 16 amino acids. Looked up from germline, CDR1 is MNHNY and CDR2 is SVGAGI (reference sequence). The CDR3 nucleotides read TGTGCCAGCAGTGTAGGGGTGGCCCGGACTAATTCACCCCTCCACTTT. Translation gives CASSVGVARTNSPLHF.

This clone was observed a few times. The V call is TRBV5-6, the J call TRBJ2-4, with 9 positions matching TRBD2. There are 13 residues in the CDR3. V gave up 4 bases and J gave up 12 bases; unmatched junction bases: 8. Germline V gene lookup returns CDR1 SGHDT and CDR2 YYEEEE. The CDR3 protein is CASSAERGASQYF. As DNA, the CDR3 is TGTGCCAGCAGCGCCGAGCGGGGGGCTTCTCAGTACTTC.